This TCR beta chain was recovered during a study of blood T cell repertoires in COVID-19. Grouping used clinical history reported by participants in a survey and questionnaire. Clones were read by immunoSEQ multiplex PCR, and TCRdb kept only the in-frame ones, dropping some. The repertoire includes a few hundred thousand clones, 80% of them detected once, and approximately 4.3% sits in the top ten. The TCR was taken from a man aged 25 to 45 with acute COVID-19. The specimen was PBMCs or T cells enriched from blood (not recorded which).

CDR3 coding DNA: TGTGCCAGTTTCACTGTTCGGACTGAAGCTTTCTTT. This encodes CASFTVRTEAFF. This chain links TRBV28 with TRBJ1-1; D remains unclear. V lost 9 bases and J 5 bases, leaving 13 bases between the germline ends. CDR1 is MDHEN and CDR2 is SYDVKM in the germline V gene. The CDR3 length is 12 residues. The variable domain in full, with the rest retrieved from reference TRBV28 and TRBJ1-1, is DVKVTQSSRYLVKRTGEKVFLECVQDMDHENMFWYRQDPGLGLRLIYFSYDVKMKEKGDIPEGYSVSREKKERFSLILESASTNQTSMYLCASFTVRTEAFFGQGTRLTVV.